Each of the 28 T cell receptor beta chains below was sequenced from the same sample in a study of cytomegalovirus exposure and HLA in healthy donors (dated by TCRdb to the late 2010s). Libraries were prepared through the immunoSEQ multiplex PCR assay. A mixture of 60 forward primers for TCR Vbeta segments and 13 reverse primers for TCR Jbeta segments was used in the multiplex PCR. This immuneACCESS table, as held by TCRdb, lists in-frame sequences with V and J called but not all clones. Of the missing ones, under half trace to an unresolved V gene in checked studies; the others have no known cause. This sample comprises some 100,000 clones, about 70% of them detected only once. The ten largest clones capture 2% to 2.5% of the sample. Input material: PBMCs. The origin of the receptors is a human donor in good health.

This rearrangement joins TRBV4-3 to TRBJ2-1, with 8 nucleotides matching TRBD1. The CDR3 spans 15 residues. CDR1 LGHNA and CDR2 YSLEER come from the germline V gene. J gave up 9 bases and V 0 bases, and 7 bases lay outside the gene matches. The CDR3 sequence: CASSQEAGGRFEQFF. CDR3 in DNA: TGCGCCAGCAGCCAAGAGGCAGGGGGCAGATTTGAGCAGTTCTTC.

This chain uses TRBV5-6 with TRBJ1-2; weak D call: TRBD1 (6 bases). Trimming took 3 bases from V and 2 from J, leaving 14 bases between them. The CDR3 has 15 amino acids. Germline assignment: CDR1 SGHDT and CDR2 YYEEEE. CDR3 residues: CASSSTLQGNYGYTF. Here the CDR3 DNA reads TGTGCCAGCAGCTCGACTTTACAGGGAAACTATGGCTACACCTTC.

The CDR3 DNA follows: TGTGCCAGCAGCGACTTTCAGGGTCAGCCCCAGCATTTT. Protein product: CASSDFQGQPQHF. The rearrangement links TRBV11-2 to TRBJ1-5; tentative D call: TRBD1 (5 bases). There are 13 residues in the CDR3. V shed 5 bases and J shed 6 bases, with 11 bases lying between them. Germline CDR1 reads SGHAT; CDR2 reads FQNNGV.

This clone was counted a few times. This chain uses TRBV30 with TRBJ2-7; tentative D call: TRBD2 (6 bases). V was pared by 3 bases and J by 6 bases, with 15 bases between. There are 13 residues in the CDR3. The germline V gene has CDR1 GTSNPN and CDR2 SVGIG (reference sequence). The CDR3 bases are TGTGCCTGGAGCGCGGGACGGCCGTCCGAGCAGTACTTC. Its protein is CAWSAGRPSEQYF.

This rearrangement joins TRBV7-2 to TRBJ1-6; 11 bases are shared with TRBD1. Germline V CDR1 and CDR2: SGHTA, FQGNSA. The CDR3 runs to 15 residues. Losses at the gene ends were 7 bases for V and 7 bases for J; bases not matched to a gene: 6. CDR3 sequence (DNA): TGTGCCAGCACCATGGACAGGGGGCGGAATTCACCCCTCCACTTT. Encoded protein: CASTMDRGRNSPLHF. Supplemented by reference TRBV7-2 and TRBJ1-6, the full variable domain reads GAGVSQSPSNKVTEKGKDVELRCDPISGHTALYWYRQSLGQGLEFLIYFQGNSAPDKSGLPSDRFSAERTGGSVSTLTIQRTQQEDSAVYLCASTMDRGRNSPLHFGNGTRLTVT.

J is TRBJ2-7 and V is TRBV10-3; 10 bases line up with TRBD2. V was pared by 5 bases and J by 8 bases, with 12 bases of the junction left unmatched. CDR1 and CDR2 (germline): ENHRY, SYGVKD. The CDR3 extends over 15 amino acids. The CDR3 spells CAISSSGSAAGQQYF. CDR3 nucleotide sequence: TGTGCCATCAGTTCTAGCGGGAGCGCTGCGGGACAGCAGTACTTC.

The chain joins TRBV27 to TRBJ2-1; 10 nucleotides align to TRBD2. The CDR3 has 16 amino acids. The V gene's germline CDR1 is MNHEY and CDR2 SMNVEV (reference sequence). Trimming took 3 bases from V and 7 from J; bases not matched to a gene: 9. The CDR3 DNA follows: TGTGCCAGCAGTTTCAGTATCACTAGCGGGGAAAATGAGCAGTTCTTC. Amino acids: CASSFSITSGENEQFF.

The chain joins TRBV6-5 to TRBJ2-1, with D perhaps TRBD2 (5 bases). This CDR3 spans 12 amino acids. Germline V gene sequence: CDR1 MNHEY, CDR2 SVGAGI. Trimming left V 5 bases short and J 9 bases short, with 11 bases between. For the CDR3, the DNA is TGTGCCAGCAGTCAGAGGGCCGGTGAGCAGTTCTTC. This gives the protein CASSQRAGEQFF.

The chain has TRBV29-1 and TRBJ2-3; no definite D call. Germline values: CDR1 SQVTM, CDR2 ANQGSEA. The CDR3 consists of 14 residues. Trimming pared 4 bases from V and 0 bases from J, leaving 11 bases between. This CDR3 reads CSVVALSSTDTQYF. DNA for the CDR3: TGCAGCGTTGTGGCCCTTTCCAGCACAGATACGCAGTATTTT.

The chain is built from TRBV5-1 and TRBJ2-5, with a tentative D call TRBD1 (5 bases). Germline V gene sequence: CDR1 SGHRS, CDR2 YFSETQ. This CDR3 has 14 residues. Trimming took 0 bases from V and 1 from J, leaving 7 bases between them. CDR3 in DNA: TGCGCCAGCAGCTTGGAAGGGGCCCAAGAGACCCAGTACTTC. It specifies CASSLEGAQETQYF.

The gene calls are TRBV29-1 and TRBJ2-2; D call uncertain. CDR1 is SQVTM, CDR2 ANQGSEA, per germline. The CDR3 length is 13 residues. V dropped 4 bases and J dropped 6 bases, with 12 bases sitting between them. The CDR3 DNA sequence: TGCAGCGTTGGACAAGTGATGGCCGGGGAGCTGTTTTTT. Protein sequence: CSVGQVMAGELFF.

V usage is TRBV20-1 and J usage is TRBJ2-7, with 7 bases matching TRBD1. Looked up from germline, CDR1 is DFQATT and CDR2 is SNEGSKA (reference sequence). This CDR3 comprises 11 residues. V was clipped by 4 bases and J by 5 bases; unmatched bases: 2. The DNA for the CDR3 is TGCAGTGCTACGGACAGGAACGAGCAGTACTTC. Its protein product is CSATDRNEQYF.

This clone occurred a few times. The V call is TRBV7-9, the J call TRBJ1-4; TRBD1 aligns across 8 bases. After removal of 5 bases from V and 6 bases from J, the junction contained 2 bases not matched to a gene. In germline, CDR1 is SEHNR, CDR2 FQNEAQ (reference sequence). The CDR3 length is 13 residues. Here the CDR3 reads CASSKTGDEKLFF. The CDR3 DNA sequence: TGTGCCAGCAGCAAGACAGGGGATGAAAAACTGTTTTTT.

V and J are TRBV7-3 and TRBJ2-1, with 7 bases identical to TRBD1. V shed 5 bases, J shed 5 bases, and the junction held 6 bases outside the gene matches. Germline-derived CDR1 and CDR2 are SGHTA and FQGTGA. The CDR3 sequence is 14 residues long. The CDR3 coding sequence is TGTGCCAGCAGCCAGGGACAGCCGAACAATGAGCAGTTCTTC. It codes for CASSQGQPNNEQFF. The full variable domain, in which reference TRBV7-3 and TRBJ2-1 provide the parts outside the CDR3, is GAGVSQTPSNKVTEKGKYVELRCDPISGHTALYWYRQSLGQGPEFLIYFQGTGAADDSGLPNDRFFAVRPEGSVSTLKIQRTERGDSAVYLCASSQGQPNNEQFFGPGTRLTVL.

The chain has TRBV6-5 and TRBJ2-7; a weak D match, TRBD1 (6 bases). Germline CDR1 is MNHEY and CDR2 is SVGAGI. The CDR3 has 12 residues. Trimming pared 5 bases from V and 3 bases from J, leaving 8 bases between. This chain's CDR3 is CASSPRGYEQYF. DNA of the CDR3: TGTGCCAGCAGTCCCAGGGGCTACGAGCAGTACTTC.

This clone was counted a few times. The CDR3: CASSFMVAGGDTQYF. CDR3 DNA: TGCGCCAGCAGCTTCATGGTCGCGGGGGGAGATACGCAGTATTTT. This sequence joins TRBV5-1 and TRBJ2-3, with 8 bases lining up with TRBD2. J lost 5 bases, V lost 2 bases, and 7 bases had no gene match. Germline-derived CDR1 and CDR2 are SGHRS and YFSETQ. This CDR3 is 15 amino acids long.

The chain combines TRBV4-2 with TRBJ1-2, with a tentative D call TRBD1 (6 bases). V lost 5 bases, J lost 4 bases, and 14 bases lay in between. The length of the CDR3 is 14 residues. Germline V gene sequence: CDR1 LGHNA, CDR2 YNFKEQ. The CDR3: CASSGRGMGYGYTF. Here the CDR3 DNA reads TGTGCCAGCAGCGGCAGGGGTATGGGCTATGGCTACACCTTC.

This clone was counted only a few times. The rearrangement links TRBV5-4 to TRBJ2-2, with 7 bases fitting TRBD2. CDR1 is SGHNT, CDR2 YYREEE, per germline (reference sequence). This CDR3 contains 14 residues. Trimming cost V 2 bases and J 6 bases; bases outside gene matches: 4. The chain's CDR3 is CASSLEGRAGELFF. The DNA of the CDR3 is TGTGCCAGCAGCTTAGAAGGGAGGGCCGGGGAGCTGTTTTTT.

This clone was seen more than once but under ten times. Germline and junction disagree at one end, which may indicate a read error. V gene TRBV5-6 combines with J gene TRBJ2-7; 9 bases align to TRBD2. The CDR3 length is 13 residues. Germline V lookup: CDR1 SGHDT, CDR2 YYEEEE. CDR3 region: CASSLLSSGSANF. The CDR3 DNA reads TGTGCCAGCAGCTTGTTGAGTAGCGGGAGCGCCAACTTC.

The V gene is TRBV7-6, the J gene TRBJ1-6, with 7 bases lining up with TRBD1. Germline V gene lookup returns CDR1 SGHVS and CDR2 FNYEAQ. Trimming removed 5 bases from V and 8 bases from J; junction bases left unmatched: 6. This CDR3 comprises 14 residues. The CDR3 sequence is CASSATGADSPLHF. The DNA for the CDR3 is TGTGCCAGCAGCGCAACAGGGGCGGATTCACCCCTCCACTTT.

The chain combines TRBV20-1 with TRBJ1-2; D remains ambiguous. V lost 1 base, J lost 13 bases, and 13 bases lay in between. CDR1 and CDR2 (germline): DFQATT, SNEGSKA (reference sequence). CDR3 length: 11 residues. The CDR3 DNA sequence: TGCAGTGCTAGAGCGGCGGGATACCTCACCTTC. It yields the protein CSARAAGYLTF.

This clone has just one count. The rearrangement links TRBV7-3 to TRBJ2-2; D might be TRBD2 (6 bases). Trimming shortened V by 5 bases and J by 1 base, and 8 bases separated the two germline ends. CDR3 size: 14 residues. Germline loops: CDR1 SGHTA, CDR2 FQGTGA. The CDR3 sequence is CASSLTRNTGELFF. For the CDR3, the DNA is TGTGCCAGCAGCCTGACTAGGAACACCGGGGAGCTGTTTTTT.

The chain carries TRBV7-2 and TRBJ1-6; 9 bases are a match to TRBD1. The CDR3 contains 15 residues. From germline, CDR1 is SGHTA and CDR2 FQGNSA. V dropped 3 bases and J dropped 6; count of bases not matched to a gene: 3. CDR3 amino acids: CASSLGTGINSPLHF. CDR3 DNA sequence: TGTGCCAGCAGCTTGGGGACAGGGATTAATTCACCCCTCCACTTT. Supplemented by reference TRBV7-2 and TRBJ1-6, the full variable domain reads GAGVSQSPSNKVTEKGKDVELRCDPISGHTALYWYRQSLGQGLEFLIYFQGNSAPDKSGLPSDRFSAERTGGSVSTLTIQRTQQEDSAVYLCASSLGTGINSPLHFGNGTRLTVT.

This clone turned up a few times. The rearrangement joins TRBV25-1 to TRBJ1-1; D is unresolved. The germline gives CDR1 MGHDK, CDR2 SYGVNS. The CDR3 runs to 15 residues. The V gene lost 3 bases and the J gene lost 5 bases, with 16 bases spanning the gap. CDR3 region: CASSDPLGGVTEAFF. The CDR3 region has the DNA TGTGCCAGCAGTGATCCCCTGGGTGGAGTGACTGAAGCTTTCTTT.

J is TRBJ2-7 and V is TRBV27, with D possibly matching TRBD1 (5 bases). The germline V gene encodes CDR1 MNHEY and CDR2 SMNVEV (reference sequence). The CDR3 runs 14 residues. The V end was cut by 3 bases, the J end by 2 bases, with 11 bases between. This chain's CDR3 is CASSLAQGTYEQYF. The CDR3 region has the DNA TGTGCCAGCAGTTTGGCCCAGGGAACCTACGAGCAGTACTTC.

This clone occurred a few times. The chain carries TRBV27 and TRBJ1-2, with TRBD1 matching over 8 bases. Germline CDR1 and CDR2: MNHEY and SMNVEV (reference sequence). V shed 5 bases and J 10 bases; nucleotides not matched to a gene: 12. This CDR3 contains 14 residues. The CDR3 DNA reads as TGTGCCAGCAGTCCCCGTCCCGGGACAGGCCACTACACCTTC. It codes for CASSPRPGTGHYTF.

V usage is TRBV7-6 and J usage is TRBJ2-7; a possible D gene is TRBD1 (6 bases). The V and J ends lost 0 bases and 5 bases respectively, with 14 bases between them. CDR1 is SGHVS and CDR2 is FNYEAQ in the germline V gene. CDR3 length: 15 residues. The CDR3, as DNA: TGTGCCAGCAGCTTAGCACTAACAGGGTACCACGAGCAGTACTTC. Encoded protein: CASSLALTGYHEQYF.

The chain joins TRBV29-1 to TRBJ1-1; a possible D gene is TRBD1 (5 bases). The CDR3 runs to 15 residues. Looked up from germline, CDR1 is SQVTM and CDR2 is ANQGSEA. Trimming took off 4 bases at V and 4 bases at J, with 19 bases between the two ends. DNA of the CDR3: TGCAGCGTTGTAACCGTAGGGGCGAAGGGCACTGAAGCTTTCTTT. Amino acids: CSVVTVGAKGTEAFF.